The clone carrying this T cell receptor beta chain showed up just once. The CDR3 totals 17 residues. The V and J ends lost 5 bases and 0 bases respectively, with 14 bases between them. CDR1 and CDR2 from the germline V gene are SGHVS and FQNEAQ. Authors' processing steps: Reference gene primer amplification in the assay estimated nucleated cell counts. Clones were read by immunoSEQ multiplex PCR, and TCRdb kept only the in-frame ones, dropping some. D and trimming come from the DNA, and the V and J calls and clone size come from that table. The sample lists around 87,000 clones, about nine tenths seen once, with around 8.6% in the top ten. The sample is drawn from a study of blood T cell repertoires in COVID-19. Study-level information: COVID-19 samples, acute and convalescent, were from the United States, Italy and Spain. The cDNA or gDNA used as material had been derived from T cells, B-cell-depleted T cells, or PBMCs.

Sample: peripheral blood. The receptor's source is a man aged 50 or older with acute or convalescent COVID-19. The chain joins TRBV7-8 to TRBJ1-6, with D perhaps matching TRBD1 (5 bases). CDR3 region: CASSPHGGASYNSPLHF. For the CDR3, the DNA is TGTGCCAGCAGCCCCCATGGCGGGGCCTCCTATAATTCACCCCTCCACTTT.